The 19 T cell receptor beta chains presented below share a single source sample, sequenced in a study of chemoradiotherapy in HPV16-positive cancers. Produced via immunoSEQ multiplex PCR; TCRdb's table is partial and in-frame only. The data hold about 29,000 clones, with around 90% observed a single time. The source was blood, collected from a patient who underwent chemoradiotherapy. The receptors originated from a human donor with HPV-associated anogenital cancer.

V gene TRBV5-1 combines with J gene TRBJ2-2; TRBD1 matches 8 bases. Germline-derived CDR1 and CDR2 are SGHRS and YFSETQ. After removal of 4 bases from V and 6 bases from J, the junction contained 8 bases not matched to a gene. CDR3 length: 15 amino acids. CDR3 in DNA: TGCGCCAGCAGCATGCCCGGGACAGGCCCCGGGGAGCTGTTTTTT. Translating gives CASSMPGTGPGELFF.

The chain links TRBV4-1 to TRBJ2-5, with 9 bases aligning to TRBD1. V lost 5 bases and J lost 5; bases outside the gene matches: 12. Germline V gene lookup returns CDR1 MGHRA and CDR2 YSYEKL. The CDR3 has 16 residues. DNA for the CDR3: TGCGCCAGCAGCGGACGACAGGGGGTTCCATTGGAGACCCAGTACTTC. Translated: CASSGRQGVPLETQYF.

The chain recombines TRBV11-2 with TRBJ1-1; no definite D call. Germline V CDR1 and CDR2: SGHAT, FQNNGV. Trimming left V 2 bases short and J 4 bases short, with 2 bases between. This CDR3 has 11 amino acids. CDR3 sequence: CASSLTTEAFF. As DNA, the CDR3 is TGTGCCAGCAGCTTAACCACTGAAGCTTTCTTT.

This chain links TRBV5-1 with TRBJ2-7; D is possibly TRBD2 (6 bases). V shed 5 bases and J shed 6 bases, with 18 bases lying between them. The CDR3 extends over 14 amino acids. The germline V gene encodes CDR1 SGHRS and CDR2 YFSETQ. The CDR3 DNA is TGCGCCAGCAGTTTATGGGAGGTTGGGGGCGAGCAGTACTTC. It is translated as CASSLWEVGGEQYF.

The chain employs TRBV6-6 and TRBJ1-5, with D possibly being TRBD1 (5 bases). The CDR3 covers 15 residues. Trimming shortened V by 6 bases and J by 5 bases, and 17 bases separated the two germline ends. CDR1 MNHNY and CDR2 SVGAGI come from the germline V gene (reference sequence). The CDR3: CASSLPLGQDQPQHF. CDR3 DNA: TGTGCCAGCAGCCTCCCACTGGGGCAGGATCAGCCCCAGCATTTT.

This clone has only one observation. The chain joins TRBV6-5 to TRBJ1-1; 7 positions agree with TRBD1. Germline-derived CDR1 and CDR2 are MNHEY and SVGAGI. V lost 0 bases to trimming and J lost 6 bases; unmatched junction nucleotides: 4. The CDR3 is 14 residues long. In DNA, the CDR3 is TGTGCCAGCAGTTACTCGAGTCAGGGGGCTGAAGCTTTCTTT. Protein product: CASSYSSQGAEAFF.

The V gene is TRBV5-1, the J gene TRBJ2-2; D possibly corresponds to TRBD2 (6 bases). The CDR3 runs to 14 residues. Per the germline V gene, CDR1 is SGHRS and CDR2 is YFSETQ. V was clipped by 2 bases and J by 6 bases, with 11 bases between them. DNA of the CDR3: TGCGCCAGCAGCTTCCTTCTAGCGTCCGGGGAGCTGTTTTTT. It specifies CASSFLLASGELFF.

The chain carries TRBV4-1 and TRBJ1-1; a possible D gene is TRBD1 (6 bases). CDR1 is MGHRA and CDR2 is YSYEKL in the germline V gene. V gave up 4 bases and J gave up 2 bases, with 17 bases separating them. The CDR3 extends over 16 amino acids. The CDR3 sequence: CASSPDRGGPNTEAFF. CDR3 sequence (DNA): TGCGCCAGCAGCCCGGATCGGGGGGGGCCCAACACTGAAGCTTTCTTT.

The chain is built from TRBV7-2 and TRBJ2-5; 9 bases are a match to TRBD1. V was clipped by 5 bases and J by 4 bases; unmatched bases: 8. Germline CDR1 is SGHTA and CDR2 is FQGNSA. The CDR3 runs 15 residues. This CDR3 is CASSLNRGPGETQYF. DNA of the CDR3: TGTGCCAGCAGCCTAAACAGGGGGCCGGGAGAGACCCAGTACTTC.

The gene calls are TRBV10-3 and TRBJ2-1; possibly TRBD2 for D (6 bases). The CDR3 has 16 amino acids. V was shortened by 10 bases and J by 4 bases, with 23 bases between the two germline ends. From germline, CDR1 is ENHRY and CDR2 SYGVKD. CDR3 coding DNA: TGTGCCAACGCGATTACCGGGACTGGAGGATACAATGAGCAGTTCTTC. Translating gives CANAITGTGGYNEQFF.

The rearrangement joins TRBV7-2 to TRBJ1-5; perhaps TRBD1 as D (5 bases). The CDR3 runs to 14 residues. The V and J ends lost 3 bases and 4 bases respectively, with 10 bases between them. CDR1 is SGHTA and CDR2 is FQGNSA in the germline V gene. Here the CDR3 reads CASSFLGGNQPQHF. The CDR3 DNA reads TGTGCCAGCAGCTTCCTGGGGGGAAATCAGCCCCAGCATTTT. Based on the CDR3 plus reference TRBV7-2 and TRBJ1-5, the full variable domain is GAGVSQSPSNKVTEKGKDVELRCDPISGHTALYWYRQSLGQGLEFLIYFQGNSAPDKSGLPSDRFSAERTGGSVSTLTIQRTQQEDSAVYLCASSFLGGNQPQHFGDGTRLSIL.

The rearrangement links TRBV7-6 to TRBJ2-1; D not resolved. This CDR3 comprises 13 residues. Germline loops: CDR1 SGHVS, CDR2 FNYEAQ. The ends were cut back, 8 bases at V and 0 bases at J, with 8 bases in the middle. The CDR3, as DNA: TGTGCCAGCGGGCTCAACTCCTACAATGAGCAGTTCTTC. Its protein is CASGLNSYNEQFF.

The chain couples TRBV27 to TRBJ2-7; TRBD1 aligns across 7 bases. CDR3 length: 13 amino acids. The J segment lost 8 bases and the V segment lost 6 bases, leaving 10 bases of the junction unmatched. Per the germline V gene, CDR1 is MNHEY and CDR2 is SMNVEV (reference sequence). The CDR3 DNA follows: TGTGCCAGCAGGACCGGGACAGCCTTAAAGCAGTACTTC. Translation gives CASRTGTALKQYF.

The rearrangement joins TRBV27 to TRBJ1-1; 8 bases map to TRBD1. Unmatched junction bases numbered 3, after V lost 2 bases and J lost 4 bases. Per germline, CDR1 MNHEY and CDR2 SMNVEV (reference sequence). This CDR3 has 14 amino acids. The CDR3 loop is CASSLQGQGTEAFF. Here the CDR3 DNA reads TGTGCCAGCAGTTTACAAGGACAGGGCACTGAAGCTTTCTTT.

This chain connects TRBV2 to TRBJ2-4; D not resolved. The CDR3 sequence is 14 residues long. Germline CDR1 reads SNHLY; CDR2 reads FYNNEI. V lost 3 bases and J 0 bases, leaving 6 bases between the germline ends. CDR3 nucleotides: TGTGCCAGCAGTGACAGGATAGCCAAAAACATTCAGTACTTC. Its translation is CASSDRIAKNIQYF.

The chain carries TRBV6-6 and TRBJ2-2; 7 bases are a match to TRBD2. The CDR3 extends over 15 amino acids. Germline CDR1 MNHNY, CDR2 SVGAGI (reference sequence). The ends lost 6 bases at V and 5 bases at J; junction bases unmatched: 9. CDR3 in amino acids: CASSLIELATGELFF. The CDR3 bases are TGTGCCAGCAGCCTTATTGAACTAGCGACCGGGGAGCTGTTTTTT.

This clone has a single count. The genes are TRBV5-6 and TRBJ2-7; possible D gene TRBD1, 5 bases. The V gene lost 4 bases and the J gene lost 0 bases, with 8 bases spanning the gap. Germline assignment: CDR1 SGHDT and CDR2 YYEEEE. The CDR3 is 13 amino acids. The CDR3, as DNA: TGTGCCAGCAGCATGGACACCTCCTACGAGCAGTACTTC. Translation gives CASSMDTSYEQYF.

The rearrangement uses TRBV9 and TRBJ1-1; D unclear. The CDR3 has 16 residues. V dropped 6 bases and J dropped 3 bases, with 21 bases sitting between them. CDR1 is SGDLS, CDR2 YYNGEE, per germline. The CDR3 DNA reads as TGTGCCAGCACCGCACTGAGGCCGGCCCAGGACACTGAAGCTTTCTTT. This codes for CASTALRPAQDTEAFF.

CDR3 amino acids: CASSLGGARNEQFF. CDR3 DNA sequence: TGTGCCAGCAGCTTGGGGGGAGCGAGGAATGAGCAGTTCTTC. V is TRBV11-2 and J is TRBJ2-1, with D perhaps TRBD2 (6 bases). V dropped 3 bases and J dropped 7 bases, with 13 bases sitting between them. The CDR3 totals 14 residues. Germline V gene lookup returns CDR1 SGHAT and CDR2 FQNNGV.